Included here is one TCR beta chain sequence, with context. The antigen this receptor binds is unknown. There are no base qualities to consult, and no much larger clone falls within one base. Sequences SNHLY (CDR1) and FYNNEI (CDR2) are obtained from the germline V gene. The CDR3 contains 13 residues, cysteine and phenylalanine counted. The DNA shown is the 39-base CDR3, in frame from base 1. Trimming costs V 3 bases and J 6 bases, and their ends lie 9 bases apart. Stable Graves' hyperthyroidism was defined as no progression to ophthalmopathy during 18 months of follow-up. Hyperthyroidism patients were newly diagnosed, with disease duration under 2 months, and aged 18 to 65 years. Exclusion was applied to patients with uncontrolled infections, other autoimmune diseases, pregnancy or lactation. Clinical symptoms, serum thyroxine and TRAb, thyroid ultrasound, and orbital computed tomography formed the basis for the diagnoses. PBMCs were isolated from about 9.2 ml of fresh peripheral blood by Ficoll-Paque density gradient centrifugation. Trizol reagent was used to extract total RNA, and RNA quality was then checked on an Agilent 2100 Bioanalyzer.

The source of the sample is a study of T cells in Graves' hyperthyroidism and ophthalmopathy (dated by TCRdb to 2018 to 2020). As for the study more broadly: Peripheral blood was sampled at the time of initial diagnosis, prior to any treatment. To identify TCR V-J signatures that set the groups apart, the researchers used a discovery cohort of 90 to 100 patients, made up of under 50 with Graves' ophthalmopathy and 57 with stable Graves' hyperthyroidism. Prospective prediction of ophthalmopathy was tested in an independent validation cohort of 18 to 20 hyperthyroidism patients and 17 patients who later progressed to ophthalmopathy. For training and testing, the 100 or so patients in the discovery cohort were randomly divided in a 7:3 ratio. In addition, the study compared T-cell repertoires in thyroid tissue and in blood from roughly 6 Graves' hyperthyroidism patients. Following sampling, methimazole starting at 30 mg daily was given to hyperthyroidism patients, and high-dose intravenous methylprednisolone was given to ophthalmopathy patients. TCR Vbeta CDR3 sequencing of approximately 140 peripheral blood samples (43 ophthalmopathy, over 70 hyperthyroidism and some 17 progressor patients) is reported in the paper.

The study at large found these results: In validation, the model predicted progression to ophthalmopathy with around 71% sensitivity and about 73% specificity, a median of 6.5 months before onset. Sample size was not statistically predetermined, and blinding of investigators to group allocation was not performed. Ophthalmopathy was separated from stable hyperthyroidism by a 13 V-J signature model, with about 88% sensitivity and about 81% specificity obtained in cross-validation and 80%/75% obtained in testing. Blood samples also contained most of the expanded thyroid clonotypes (frequency above 0.001), which suggests that blood repertoires may reflect thyroid immune responses.

The TCR beta CDR3 regions were amplified from the RNA transcripts. A first-round RT-PCR of the TCR CDR3 used the HTBI primer set with the Qiagen OneStep RT-PCR kit. Libraries were constructed in a second round of multiplex PCR, after which size selection and purification were carried out. Libraries were sequenced paired-end with 100 bp reads on an Illumina HiSeq2000. The authors' analysis ran thus. SOAPnuke was used to process the raw data, removing reads that contained adapters or uncalled bases, had a mean Phred below 15, or lacked an exact match to the constant primer or identifier. COPE v1.2.5 was used to merge high-quality paired reads, and clonotypes were defined as unique nucleotide sequences. Clonotypes were aligned to IMGT TRBV, TRBD and TRBJ reference segments using MiTCR v1.1. The analysis included only V-J combinations with a frequency above 0.0001, which together covered 99% to 99.2% of the repertoires. A TCS score was defined as the ratio between F50 (clonal expansion) and ExV (chaos), using BLOSUM62-based TCRdist between CDR3 peptides within each V-J. Welch's t-statistics and random forest reduced several hundred V-J features to 10 to 15, which were used in a naive Bayes classifier (R e1071). TCRdb redid the processing of the public reads, applying fastp at Q25 and MiXCR, and retained in-frame beta chains. Every entry covers one CDR3 protein and lists the most common genes and DNA from its rows. For this entry, the V and J calls and clone size follow TCRdb and not the study's own pipeline. This sample holds about 560,000 distinct CDR3 sequences; over 15% were observed only once. The ten top clones hold under 20% of the sample.

Material: blood. This receptor was obtained from a woman aged 18-29 years with Graves' hyperthyroidism. The V gene is TRBV2 and the J gene is TRBJ2-1; no confident D gene assignment can be made. Here is the DNA: TGTGCCAGCAGTGATGGGTCAAGCAATGAGCAGTTCTTC. Translated, it reads CASSDGSSNEQFF.